A single TCR beta chain is shown here with its context. DNA loading was fixed at about 360 ng for all bulk PBMC samples. Assay used: immunoSEQ multiplex PCR; TCRdb lists only in-frame clones, some missing. The sample includes roughly 9,700 clones, 70% to 90% of them seen just once. These data originate in a study of blood T cell dynamics during melanoma immunotherapy. Whole-study context: Standard first-line treatment here was pembrolizumab or nivolumab plus ipilimumab in metastatic melanoma.

The ends lost 3 bases at V and 0 bases at J; junction bases unmatched: 9. CDR1 is SGHRS, CDR2 YFSETQ, per germline. The length of the CDR3 is 16 residues. Time point indicated: week 3, after first cycle of checkpoint inhibitor. Apart from a couple of fast progressors, RECIST 1.1 response was judged 12 weeks post-infusion. The specimen comprised blood, sampled from a patient treated with checkpoint blockade. This clonotype originated in a human donor with melanoma. The chain has TRBV5-1 and TRBJ2-7; TRBD2 aligns across 7 bases. The CDR3 DNA follows: TGCGCCAGCAGCTCCCCCTCGGGCGGGAGCTCCTACGAGCAGTACTTC. Residues: CASSSPSGGSSYEQYF.